This TCR beta chain was sequenced in a study of shared clonotypes between healthy human individuals. V dropped 3 bases and J dropped 6; count of bases not matched to a gene: 9. The germline CDR1 and CDR2 sequences are SGHRS and YFSETQ. The CDR3 consists of 17 residues. A deep-level run was used for the assay. The method was immunoSEQ multiplex PCR; TCRdb's version includes in-frame clones alone and lacks a portion of them. Among more than 1.2 million clones listed, around 98.5% were seen once. The chain combines TRBV5-1 with TRBJ2-1; 13 bases map to TRBD2. This sequence originates from a man aged 25 to 40 in good health. The sample comprised naive CD4+ T cells sorted from blood. Subset indicated: CD45RA+ positively selected. CDR3 sequence: CASSSYGGTSGINEQFF. The CDR3 DNA follows: TGCGCCAGCAGCTCTTACGGCGGGACTAGCGGGATCAATGAGCAGTTCTTC. The full variable domain, in which reference TRBV5-1 and TRBJ2-1 provide the parts outside the CDR3, is KAGVTQTPRYLIKTRGQQVTLSCSPISGHRSVSWYQQTPGQGLQFLFEYFSETQRNKGNFPGRFSGRQFSNSRSEMNVSTLELGDSALYLCASSSYGGTSGINEQFFGPGTRLTVL.